The subject of this entry is one TCR beta chain. The sample belongs to a study of blood T cell repertoires in COVID-19. Study details: The origin of the acute and convalescent COVID-19 samples was the United States, Italy and Spain. From T cells, B-cell-depleted T cells, or PBMCs came the material, which was cDNA or gDNA.

Authors' data handling: Estimation of nucleated cell counts relied on the amplification of reference gene primers. Method: immunoSEQ multiplex PCR; TCRdb's copy keeps in-frame clones and lacks some. The DNA gave D and trimming, while V, J and clone size come from that table. The sample contains about 170,000 clones, approximately 82% of which appear only once. The TCR was taken from a woman in her 70s who had recovered from COVID-19. Specimen: peripheral blood.

In DNA form, the CDR3 reads TGTGCCAGCAGCGTAACGGGACTAGGCACAGATACGCAGTATTTT. Protein sequence: CASSVTGLGTDTQYF. The rearrangement joins TRBV9 to TRBJ2-3; TRBD2 aligns across 8 bases. Germline CDR1 and CDR2: SGDLS and YYNGEE. This CDR3 comprises 15 residues. The V and J ends lost 1 base and 1 base, in that order; junction bases with no gene match: 2.